The T cell receptor (beta chain) under discussion was sequenced for a study of T-cell reconstitution after alpha-beta-depleted transplantation in children. Study-wide points: Most T-cell counts and diversity one year after the transplant came from T cells that were newly produced.

The library targeted TCRbeta and was prepared with unique molecular identifiers. TCRdb ran MiXCR on the PCR reads and lists one entry per CDR3 protein. Of just over 950,000 distinct CDR3 sequences listed, about 29% are singletons. On this clonotype itself: Its target is unknown.

The V and J ends lost 4 bases and 1 base, in that order; junction bases with no gene match: 6. This CDR3 contains 15 residues. The chain links TRBV12-3 or TRBV12-4 to TRBJ1-2; 7 bases align to TRBD1. The sequenced sample was PBMCs, mostly from graft donor cells, obtained 360 days after TCRalphabeta/CD19-depleted stem cell transplant. This sequence was found in a boy under two years old who had a stem cell transplant for SCID, so the T cells may come from the graft donor. CDR3 in DNA: TGTGCCAGCAGTTACCGGGACAGAGTTAACTATGGCTACACCTTC. Its translation is CASSYRDRVNYGYTF.